The 26 T cell receptor beta chains presented below share a single source sample, sequenced in a study of T cells after yellow fever vaccination. One entry per CDR3 protein, called by TCRdb with MiXCR from the 5' RACE reads. The sample carries some 600,000 distinct CDR3 sequences, approximately 13% recorded once. Sequenced material: PBMCs, taken on the day of the yellow fever booster vaccination. The source is a man aged 25-45 years who received the YFV17D yellow fever vaccine.

This clonotype has more than one count but fewer than ten. The rearrangement uses TRBV7-2 and TRBJ1-2, with D tentatively TRBD1 (6 bases). CDR1 and CDR2 (germline): SGHTA, FQGNSA. The CDR3 extends over 17 amino acids. V was trimmed by 1 base and J by 4 bases, leaving 19 bases between them. CDR3 coding DNA: TGTGCCAGCAGCTTAGGTCGCCAGACAGGCGGGCGCTATGGCTACACCTTC. The encoded protein is CASSLGRQTGGRYGYTF.

This clonotype was seen a handful of times. J is TRBJ1-1 and V is TRBV3-1; D not resolved. Trimming took 0 bases from V and 11 from J, leaving 10 bases between them. This CDR3 has 12 residues. The germline CDR1 and CDR2 sequences are LGHDT and YNNKEL (reference sequence). The CDR3 loop reads CASSQEGLRAFF. As DNA, the CDR3 is TGTGCCAGCAGCCAAGAAGGTTTGCGGGCTTTCTTT.

This clonotype was seen more than once but under ten times. V is TRBV27 and J is TRBJ2-3, with no clear D. V was trimmed by 3 bases and J by 4 bases, leaving 11 bases between them. Germline-derived CDR1 and CDR2 are MNHEY and SMNVEV (reference sequence). The CDR3 runs 14 residues. The CDR3 sequence is CASSFNSYPDTQYF. For the CDR3, the DNA is TGTGCCAGCAGTTTTAACTCCTACCCAGATACGCAGTATTTT.

In this sample, this clonotype turned up many times. The chain employs TRBV12-3 or TRBV12-4 and TRBJ1-3; the D is unclear. Trimming shortened V by 8 bases and J by 0 bases, and 5 bases separated the two germline ends. The CDR3 consists of 12 residues. The CDR3 DNA follows: TGTGCCAGCCGGGGCTCTGGAAACACCATATATTTT. Translated, it gives CASRGSGNTIYF.

This clonotype was observed a few times. This chain connects TRBV7-8 to TRBJ2-1; 8 bases line up with TRBD2. This CDR3 is built from 16 residues. From germline, CDR1 is SGHVS and CDR2 FQNEAQ. Trimming cost V 8 bases and J 4 bases; bases outside gene matches: 13. CDR3 residues: CASSGRTSRSYNEQFF. The CDR3 nucleotides are TGTGCCAGCTCTGGACGGACTAGCCGTTCGTACAATGAGCAGTTCTTC.

The V call is TRBV11-1, the J call TRBJ2-7; TRBD2 aligns across 15 bases. The V gene's germline CDR1 is SGHAT and CDR2 FQDESV (reference sequence). This CDR3 has 18 residues. Trimming cost V 5 bases and J 9 bases; bases outside gene matches: 17. CDR3 residues: CASSRSGLAGGTLVAQYF. DNA for the CDR3: TGTGCCAGCAGCCGTTCGGGACTAGCGGGAGGCACCCTTGTGGCGCAGTACTTC.

This clonotype was detected only a few times. The chain is built from TRBV12-5 and TRBJ2-3, with TRBD2 as a possible D gene (6 bases). V lost 3 bases and J 0 bases, leaving 10 bases between the germline ends. In germline, CDR1 is LGHNT, CDR2 FRNRAP. The CDR3 extends over 15 amino acids. CDR3 sequence: CASGLGAGSTDTQYF. DNA for the CDR3: TGTGCTAGTGGTTTAGGTGCGGGGAGCACAGATACGCAGTATTTT.

This rearrangement joins TRBV2 to TRBJ2-1; 7 bases match TRBD2. J was trimmed by 0 bases and V by 6 bases; bases with no gene match: 5. The germline CDR1 and CDR2 sequences are SNHLY and FYNNEI. The CDR3 consists of 15 residues. The CDR3 loop is CASRGGRSSYNEQFF. The DNA of the CDR3 is TGTGCCAGCAGGGGAGGGCGGAGCTCCTACAATGAGCAGTTCTTC. Filled out from reference TRBV2 and TRBJ2-1, the complete variable domain reads EPEVTQTPSHQVTQMGQEVILRCVPISNHLYFYWYRQILGQKVEFLVSFYNNEISEKSEIFDDQFSVERPDGSNFTLKIRSTKLEDSAMYFCASRGGRSSYNEQFFGPGTRLTVL.

The chain is built from TRBV24-1 and TRBJ2-2; 9 bases are shared with TRBD1. There are 21 residues in the CDR3. CDR1 and CDR2 (germline): KGHDR, SFDVKD. In nucleotides, the CDR3 is TGTGCGGCCATTGATTCAAAAGTCCGGGACAGGGTTGTTTTGAACACCGGGGAGCTGTTTTTT. It encodes CAAIDSKVRDRVVLNTGELFF.

This clonotype was counted between two and nine times. The chain carries TRBV4-3 and TRBJ2-7, with 14 bases lining up with TRBD2. The CDR3 loop spans 18 amino acids. CDR1 LGHNA and CDR2 YSLEER come from the germline V gene. The J segment lost 7 bases and the V segment lost 1 base, leaving 12 bases of the junction unmatched. The CDR3 sequence is CASSQAARGTSGSREQYF. The CDR3 region has the DNA TGCGCCAGCAGCCAAGCAGCCAGGGGGACTAGCGGGAGCAGAGAGCAGTACTTC.

J is TRBJ2-7 and V is TRBV10-2; D is ambiguous. This CDR3 has 13 amino acids. Trimming shortened V by 0 bases and J by 0 bases, and 3 bases separated the two germline ends. Per germline, CDR1 WSHSY and CDR2 SAAADI. The CDR3 DNA follows: TGCGCCAGCAGTGAGTCACGCTCCTACGAGCAGTACTTC. Translating gives CASSESRSYEQYF.

This clonotype was seen many times. The chain joins TRBV4-3 to TRBJ2-5, with D possibly TRBD2 on 6 matching bases. The V gene lost 1 base and the J gene lost 5 bases, with 23 bases spanning the gap. The length of the CDR3 is 18 residues. CDR1 LGHNA and CDR2 YSLEER come from the germline V gene. The CDR3 loop is CASSQVTVRGDRAETQYF. The CDR3, as DNA: TGCGCCAGCAGCCAAGTGACCGTGCGCGGGGATCGCGCGGAGACCCAGTACTTC.

This clonotype has just a few counts. The chain links TRBV19 to TRBJ2-1; D remains unclear. Germline V gene sequence: CDR1 LNHDA, CDR2 SQIVND (reference sequence). The V and J ends lost 4 bases and 4 bases respectively, with 8 bases between them. This CDR3 has 13 residues. The CDR3 here is CASSTRRYNEQFF. DNA of the CDR3: TGTGCCAGTAGTACAAGACGGTACAATGAGCAGTTCTTC.

This clonotype came up a few times. The CDR3 bases are TGCAGTGTCAGGGTTGACGAGCAGTACTTC. Translation gives CSVRVDEQYF. The chain links TRBV20-1 to TRBJ2-7; possibly TRBD1 for D (5 bases). Germline CDR1 is DFQATT and CDR2 is SNEGSKA (reference sequence). This CDR3 is built from 10 residues. Trimming removed 7 bases at V and 5 bases at J, with 9 bases between.

This sequence joins TRBV20-1 and TRBJ1-2; D ambiguous. The germline V gene has CDR1 DFQATT and CDR2 SNEGSKA (reference sequence). The CDR3 has 17 residues. V lost 6 bases to trimming and J lost 5 bases, with 28 bases between them. The CDR3 DNA is TGCAGTGCCGAGGACGGTGCGACACCTCAAAAGGGATATGGCTACACCTTC. Its protein is CSAEDGATPQKGYGYTF.

V is TRBV20-1 and J is TRBJ2-1, with D tentatively TRBD2 (5 bases). The CDR3 runs to 15 residues. Deletions cut 0 bases from V and 2 bases from J, with 11 bases between. Germline loops: CDR1 DFQATT, CDR2 SNEGSKA (reference sequence). The CDR3 here is CSARDGLAPYNEQFF. The CDR3 coding sequence is TGCAGTGCTAGAGATGGTCTAGCCCCCTACAATGAGCAGTTCTTC.

V usage is TRBV6-1 and J usage is TRBJ2-2; 8 bases are a match to TRBD1. CDR3 size: 14 residues. Germline assignment: CDR1 MNHNS and CDR2 SASEGT. The junction had 9 bases not matched to a gene; V was cut back by 11 bases and J by 4 bases. CDR3 in DNA: TGTGCCTCCCCTGGGGACAGGAGCACCGGGGAGCTGTTTTTT. This translates into CASPGDRSTGELFF.

This clonotype was picked up a small number of times. V gene TRBV20-1 combines with J gene TRBJ1-5; TRBD1 matches 7 bases. Germline V gene sequence: CDR1 DFQATT, CDR2 SNEGSKA (reference sequence). The CDR3 covers 15 residues. After removal of 4 bases from V and 5 bases from J, the junction contained 11 bases not matched to a gene. CDR3 in amino acids: CSAKGRDSSDQPQHF. DNA for the CDR3: TGCAGTGCTAAAGGCCGGGACAGTTCTGATCAGCCCCAGCATTTT.

This chain links TRBV7-9 with TRBJ2-2; D may correspond to TRBD1 or TRBD2 (5 bases each). V lost 2 bases to trimming and J lost 4 bases, with 11 bases between them. Germline assignment: CDR1 SEHNR and CDR2 FQNEAQ (reference sequence). The length of the CDR3 is 15 residues. CDR3 sequence: CASSLRDPLTGELFF. The CDR3 DNA is TGTGCCAGCAGCTTAAGGGACCCACTCACCGGGGAGCTGTTTTTT.

The gene calls are TRBV29-1 and TRBJ2-3; TRBD2 agrees at 7 bases. Germline CDR1 and CDR2: SQVTM and ANQGSEA. V was pared by 1 base and J by 4 bases, with 11 bases of the junction left unmatched. This CDR3 is built from 16 residues. CDR3 coding DNA: TGCAGCGTTGAAGGGGACTGGAGGGAGGGATCAGATACGCAGTATTTT. This gives the protein CSVEGDWREGSDTQYF.

This clonotype was counted at least ten times. The V call is TRBV14, the J call TRBJ2-5; TRBD1 might be the D (5 bases). Germline lookup yields CDR1 SGHDN and CDR2 FVKESK. The germline V and J ends were trimmed by 1 base and 2 bases, with 14 bases remaining between them. The CDR3 has 16 residues. The CDR3 DNA is TGTGCCAGCAGCCAAGGAAGGGGTTTGAGGCAAGAGACCCAGTACTTC. Encoded protein: CASSQGRGLRQETQYF. The complete variable domain, with remaining parts taken from reference TRBV14 and TRBJ2-5, reads EAGVTQFPSHSVIEKGQTVTLRCDPISGHDNLYWYRRVMGKEIKFLLHFVKESKQDESGMPNNRFLAERTGGTYSTLKVQPAELEDSGVYFCASSQGRGLRQETQYFGPGTRLLVL.

The J gene is TRBJ1-5, the V gene TRBV20-1; D call uncertain. Germline CDR1 reads DFQATT; CDR2 reads SNEGSKA (reference sequence). The V end was cut by 3 bases, the J end by 7 bases, with 10 bases between. This CDR3 is 12 amino acids long. The CDR3 loop reads CSARVEQQPQHF. CDR3 in DNA: TGCAGTGCTAGGGTTGAGCAGCAGCCCCAGCATTTT.

This clonotype was found a few times. J is TRBJ1-3 and V is TRBV3-1; D gene ambiguous. The V gene lost 4 bases and the J gene lost 2 bases, with 12 bases spanning the gap. Germline values: CDR1 LGHDT, CDR2 YNNKEL (reference sequence). The CDR3 is 15 residues long. DNA for the CDR3: TGTGCCAGCAGCCTCGGGAACCACGCTGGAAACACCATATATTTT. It encodes CASSLGNHAGNTIYF.

This clonotype was detected a few times. This chain connects TRBV12-3 or TRBV12-4 to TRBJ2-2, with 7 bases identical to TRBD2. V shed 4 bases and J 4 bases; nucleotides not matched to a gene: 12. The CDR3 is 17 amino acids. The CDR3 DNA sequence: TGTGCCAGCAGTTCTTCCGGACTAAAGCGGGGCACCGGGGAGCTGTTTTTT. Protein sequence: CASSSSGLKRGTGELFF.

This clonotype was found a few times. The chain joins TRBV27 to TRBJ2-4, with D possibly being TRBD1 (6 bases). This CDR3 has 15 amino acids. V gave up 6 bases and J gave up 6 bases, with 18 bases separating them. The germline V gene encodes CDR1 MNHEY and CDR2 SMNVEV (reference sequence). CDR3: CASSPGTLTGNIQYF. The CDR3 DNA reads TGTGCCAGCAGCCCGGGGACACTGACCGGAAACATTCAGTACTTC.

This clonotype was observed a handful of times. The chain employs TRBV20-1 and TRBJ2-4, with 11 nucleotides matching TRBD1. Germline trimming cut 5 bases from V and 4 bases from J; bases unmatched to any gene: 4. CDR1 is DFQATT and CDR2 is SNEGSKA in the germline V gene (reference sequence). The CDR3 consists of 14 residues. In DNA form, the CDR3 reads TGCAGTGCTGAGGGACAGGGGGTTAAAAACATTCAGTACTTC. The encoded protein is CSAEGQGVKNIQYF.